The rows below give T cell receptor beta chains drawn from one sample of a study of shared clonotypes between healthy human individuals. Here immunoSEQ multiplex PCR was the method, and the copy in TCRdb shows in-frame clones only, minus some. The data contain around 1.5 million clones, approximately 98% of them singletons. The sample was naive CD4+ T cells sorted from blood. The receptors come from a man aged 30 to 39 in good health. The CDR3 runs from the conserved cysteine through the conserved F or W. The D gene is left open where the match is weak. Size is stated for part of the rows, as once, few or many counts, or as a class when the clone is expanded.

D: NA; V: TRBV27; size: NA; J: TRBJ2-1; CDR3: CASSLSAGTRFSYNEQFF; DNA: TGTGCCAGCAGTTTATCCGCGGGGACCCGTTTCTCCTACAATGAGCAGTTCTTC
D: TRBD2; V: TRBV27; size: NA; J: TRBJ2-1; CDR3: CASSPRLAGGPGMVYNEQFF; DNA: TGTGCCAGCAGCCCACGACTAGCGGGAGGGCCGGGTATGGTATACAATGAGCAGTTCTTC
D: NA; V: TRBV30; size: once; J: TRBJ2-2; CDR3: CAWSHPPTGLWSGELFF; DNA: TGTGCCTGGAGCCATCCACCAACTGGGCTCTGGAGCGGGGAGCTGTTTTTT
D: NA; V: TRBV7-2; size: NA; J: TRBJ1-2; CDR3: CASSLANRGYGYTF; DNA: TGTGCCAGCAGCTTAGCGAACCGGGGCTATGGCTACACCTTC
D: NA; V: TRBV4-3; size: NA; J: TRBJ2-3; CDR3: CASSRDGSTDTQYF; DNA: TGCGCCAGCAGCCGGGACGGGAGCACAGATACGCAGTATTTT
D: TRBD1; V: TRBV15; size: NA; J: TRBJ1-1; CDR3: CATSRPGQGSTEAFF; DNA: TGTGCCACCAGCAGACCGGGACAGGGTTCCACTGAAGCTTTCTTT
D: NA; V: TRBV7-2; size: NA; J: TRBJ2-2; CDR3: CASSLGTGRYTGELFF; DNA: TGTGCCAGCAGCTTAGGTACGGGACGGTACACCGGGGAGCTGTTTTTT
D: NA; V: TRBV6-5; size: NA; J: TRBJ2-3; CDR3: CASSYSRLADTQYF; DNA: TGTGCCAGCAGTTACTCGAGGCTAGCAGATACGCAGTATTTT
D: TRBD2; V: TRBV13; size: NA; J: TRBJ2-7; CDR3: CASSQRVVSGRNEQYF; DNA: TGTGCCAGCAGCCAGAGGGTGGTTAGCGGGCGGAACGAGCAGTACTTC
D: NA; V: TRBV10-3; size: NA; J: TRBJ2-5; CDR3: CAISAGTPQETQYF; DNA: TGTGCCATCAGTGCCGGGACACCACAAGAGACCCAGTACTTC
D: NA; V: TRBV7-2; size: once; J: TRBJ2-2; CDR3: CASSFRQTGELFF; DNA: TGTGCCAGCAGCTTCCGCCAAACCGGGGAGCTGTTTTTT
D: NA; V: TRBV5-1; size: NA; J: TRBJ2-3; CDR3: CASSLSGGGDTQYF; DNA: TGCGCCAGCAGCTTGAGCGGAGGTGGGGATACGCAGTATTTT
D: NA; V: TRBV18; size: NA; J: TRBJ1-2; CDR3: CASSPDRNYGYTF; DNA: TGTGCCAGCTCACCGGACCGAAACTATGGCTACACCTTC
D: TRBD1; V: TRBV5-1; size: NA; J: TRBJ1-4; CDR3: CASSLGQGDEKLFF; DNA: TGCGCCAGCAGCTTAGGACAGGGGGATGAAAAACTGTTTTTT
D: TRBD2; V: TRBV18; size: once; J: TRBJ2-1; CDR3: CASSLLGGAGAWTYNEQFF; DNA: TGTGCCAGCTCGCTACTGGGAGGAGCGGGAGCTTGGACCTACAATGAGCAGTTCTTC
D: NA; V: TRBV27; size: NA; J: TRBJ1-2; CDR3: CASSFRAIGYGYTF; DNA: TGTGCCAGCAGTTTTCGGGCAATCGGCTATGGCTACACCTTC
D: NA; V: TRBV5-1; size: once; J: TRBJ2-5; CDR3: CASSLELHKTQYF; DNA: TGCGCCAGCAGCCTAGAGCTCCATAAGACCCAGTACTTC
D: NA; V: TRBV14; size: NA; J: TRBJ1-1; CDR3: CASSHAFDTEAFF; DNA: TGTGCCAGCAGCCATGCCTTTGACACTGAAGCTTTCTTT
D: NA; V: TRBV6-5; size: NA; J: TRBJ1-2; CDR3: CASKVGQIYGYTF; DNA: TGTGCCAGCAAAGTCGGACAAATCTATGGCTACACCTTC
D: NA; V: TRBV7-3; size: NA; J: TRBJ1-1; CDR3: CASSAGTYSDEAFF; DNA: TGTGCCAGCAGCGCTGGGACATACTCCGATGAAGCTTTCTTT
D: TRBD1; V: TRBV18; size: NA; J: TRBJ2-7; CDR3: CASQGQTNSYEQYF; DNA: TGTGCCAGCCAGGGACAGACCAACTCCTACGAGCAGTACTTC
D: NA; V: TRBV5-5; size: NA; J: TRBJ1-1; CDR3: CASSYYSQMNTEAFF; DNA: TGTGCCAGCAGCTATTACTCCCAGATGAACACTGAAGCTTTCTTT
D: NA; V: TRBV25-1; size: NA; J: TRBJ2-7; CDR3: CASRGLRYEQYF; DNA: TGTGCCAGCAGGGGACTCCGCTACGAGCAGTACTTC
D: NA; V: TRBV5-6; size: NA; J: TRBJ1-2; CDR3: CASSQPGIHGYTF; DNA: TGTGCCAGCAGCCAGCCGGGAATCCATGGCTACACCTTC
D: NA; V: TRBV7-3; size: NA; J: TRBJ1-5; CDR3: CASSFGGGPGAAEYSNQPQHF; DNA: TGTGCCAGCAGCTTTGGGGGCGGGCCAGGGGCCGCGGAGTATAGCAATCAGCCCCAGCATTTT
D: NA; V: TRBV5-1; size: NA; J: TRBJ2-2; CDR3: CASNGGHLTGELFF; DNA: TGCGCCAGCAACGGGGGACACCTCACCGGGGAGCTGTTTTTT
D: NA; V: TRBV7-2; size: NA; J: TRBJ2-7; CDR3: CASTQNGGTYEQYF; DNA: TGTGCCAGCACCCAAAACGGAGGAACCTACGAGCAGTACTTC
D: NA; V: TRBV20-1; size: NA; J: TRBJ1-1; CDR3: CSARSPPGAFF; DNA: TGCAGTGCTAGATCCCCCCCTGGCGCTTTCTTT
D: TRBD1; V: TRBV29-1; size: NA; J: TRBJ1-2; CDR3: CSAYRGDYGYTF; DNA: TGCAGCGCTTACAGGGGGGACTATGGCTACACCTTC
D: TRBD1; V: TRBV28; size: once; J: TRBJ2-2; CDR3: CASSLGQGVGELFF; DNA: TGTGCCAGCAGTTTGGGACAGGGGGTCGGGGAGCTGTTTTTT
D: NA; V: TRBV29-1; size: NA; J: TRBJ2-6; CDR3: CSVAGYSGANVLTF; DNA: TGCAGCGTTGCAGGGTACTCTGGGGCCAACGTCCTGACTTTC